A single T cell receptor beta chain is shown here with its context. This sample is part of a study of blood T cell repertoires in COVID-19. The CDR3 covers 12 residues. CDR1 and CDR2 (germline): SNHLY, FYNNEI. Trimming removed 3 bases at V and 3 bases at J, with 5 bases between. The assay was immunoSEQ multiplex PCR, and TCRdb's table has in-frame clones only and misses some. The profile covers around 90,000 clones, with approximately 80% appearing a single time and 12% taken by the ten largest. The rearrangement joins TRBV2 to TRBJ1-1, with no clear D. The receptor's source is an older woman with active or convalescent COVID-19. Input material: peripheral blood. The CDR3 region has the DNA TGTGCCAGCAGTGATTCGTACACTGAAGCTTTCTTT. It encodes CASSDSYTEAFF.